This T cell receptor beta chain was obtained from a study of tumor-infiltrating lymphocytes in primary liver carcinoma. Findings of the study overall: Researchers found tumor-adjacent and tumor-blood pairs overlapped less than tumor region pairs.

Remarks on this clonotype: Antigen specificity is unknown. Sequence at one end of the junction differs from germline and may be a read error.

cDNA specific to TCR beta was made from about 0.45 ug of total RNA, with a constant-region primer employed for priming. Generation of the TCR beta libraries relied on three nested multiplex PCR rounds using slightly modified ARM-PCR. MiXCR, applied by TCRdb to the multiplex PCR reads, yields one record per CDR3 protein. This table holds fewer than 350,000 distinct CDR3 sequences, roughly 61% found once. Alongside blood RNA obtained from unsorted whole blood, germline DNA was also extracted. Input material: peripheral blood. This sequence originates from a man aged 40-55 years with primary liver carcinoma and hepatitis B virus infection.

The CDR3 is CAISESVVPFREEGNTIYF. CDR3 nucleotides: TGTGCCATCAGCGAGTCGGTTGTCCCCTTTAGGGAAGAAGGAAACACCATATATTTT. This sequence joins TRBV10-3 and TRBJ1-3; D not certain. The CDR3 spans 19 residues. Germline V lookup: CDR1 ENHRY, CDR2 SYGVKD.